What follows are 5 T cell receptor beta chains derived from one specimen sequenced in a study of OX40 agonist ivuxolimab in advanced cancers. The method behind the library was the immunoSEQ multiplex PCR assay. TCRdb carries this immuneACCESS record with in-frame sequences only. Its versions omit some clonotypes, under half of them owing to an unresolved V gene in the studies checked, with the rest unexplained. In this sample the table shows tens of thousands of clones, 86% of which occur a single time. The leading ten clones occupy over 25% of the sample. Source: CD4+ or CD8+ T cells sorted from blood, taken in a trial of the OX40 agonist ivuxolimab. The receptor source for this set is an adult with an advanced solid tumor such as melanoma, head and neck, liver or kidney cancer.

Only a few counts were recorded for this clone. This chain joins TRBV7-9 and TRBJ1-2; D unclear. V lost 3 bases to trimming and J lost 4 bases, with 9 bases between them. Germline lookup yields CDR1 SEHNR and CDR2 FQNEAQ (reference sequence). The CDR3 sequence is 13 residues long. In DNA form, the CDR3 reads TGTGCCAGCAGCTTCGATTTTACCTATGGCTACACCTTC. Its translation is CASSFDFTYGYTF.

This sequence joins TRBV12-5 and TRBJ1-2, with TRBD1 matching over 7 bases. V dropped 6 bases and J dropped 5; count of bases not matched to a gene: 6. The V gene's germline CDR1 is LGHNT and CDR2 FRNRAP. The CDR3 runs 13 residues. CDR3 loop: CASGQDRRYGYTF. The CDR3 nucleotides are TGTGCTAGTGGCCAGGACAGGAGATATGGCTACACCTTC.

The chain employs TRBV7-6 and TRBJ2-5; 7 bases align to TRBD2. CDR3 size: 13 residues. The V and J ends lost 0 bases and 8 bases, in that order; junction bases with no gene match: 3. The germline CDR1 and CDR2 sequences are SGHVS and FNYEAQ. The CDR3 sequence is CASSLASGGTQYF. In nucleotides, the CDR3 is TGTGCCAGCAGCTTAGCGTCGGGAGGTACCCAGTACTTC.

The rearrangement joins TRBV27 to TRBJ2-1; D is perhaps TRBD2 (6 bases). Germline CDR1 reads MNHEY; CDR2 reads SMNVEV (reference sequence). The ends were cut back, 2 bases at V and 0 bases at J, with 14 bases in the middle. This CDR3 spans 17 amino acids. This chain's CDR3 is CASSLTGGASSYNEQFF. The CDR3 DNA reads as TGTGCCAGCAGTTTAACCGGAGGGGCAAGCTCCTACAATGAGCAGTTCTTC.

The rearrangement joins TRBV28 to TRBJ1-1, with 10 bases lining up with TRBD1. This CDR3 has 15 residues. V lost 6 bases and J lost 1; bases outside the gene matches: 5. Per germline, CDR1 MDHEN and CDR2 SYDVKM. DNA for the CDR3: TGTGCCAGCAGACCCGGGACAGGGGCGAACACTGAAGCTTTCTTT. This sequence encodes CASRPGTGANTEAFF. The complete variable domain, with remaining parts taken from reference TRBV28 and TRBJ1-1, reads DVKVTQSSRYLVKRTGEKVFLECVQDMDHENMFWYRQDPGLGLRLIYFSYDVKMKEKGDIPEGYSVSREKKERFSLILESASTNQTSMYLCASRPGTGANTEAFFGQGTRLTVV.